This entry lists 19 T cell receptor beta chains sequenced from one sample in a study of blood T cell repertoires in COVID-19. The data were produced by immunoSEQ multiplex PCR, yet TCRdb's version contains in-frame clones alone and is incomplete. The sample lists more than 75,000 clones, about 83% occurring once. Sequenced: peripheral blood. The source is a man aged 25 to 40 with acute or convalescent COVID-19.

This clone has ten or more counts. The J gene is TRBJ2-7, the V gene TRBV27, with TRBD1 matching 9 bases. The V gene end was trimmed by 2 bases and the J gene end by 4 bases; junction bases not matched to a gene: 3. The CDR3 runs 14 residues. Germline loops: CDR1 MNHEY, CDR2 SMNVEV (reference sequence). The DNA for the CDR3 is TGTGCCAGCAGTTTAGCGGGACAGGGATACGAGCAGTACTTC. It translates to CASSLAGQGYEQYF.

CDR3 nucleotides: TGCGCCAGCAGACGGGAGGGCCCCTACAATGAGCAGTTCTTC. Its protein product is CASRREGPYNEQFF. The chain couples TRBV5-1 to TRBJ2-1; 8 bases are a match to TRBD2. The V segment lost 5 bases and the J segment 2 bases; nucleotides outside the gene matches: 3. The germline CDR1 and CDR2 sequences are SGHRS and YFSETQ. The CDR3 runs 14 residues. Full variable domain (rest looked up from reference TRBV5-1 and TRBJ2-1): KAGVTQTPRYLIKTRGQQVTLSCSPISGHRSVSWYQQTPGQGLQFLFEYFSETQRNKGNFPGRFSGRQFSNSRSEMNVSTLELGDSALYLCASRREGPYNEQFFGPGTRLTVL.

The chain carries TRBV5-6 and TRBJ1-1; D gene ambiguous. The CDR3 extends over 13 amino acids. V dropped 0 bases and J dropped 6 bases, with 9 bases sitting between them. Germline CDR1 SGHDT, CDR2 YYEEEE. CDR3 in DNA: TGTGCCAGCAGCTTGGAGTTTGGGCCTGAAGCTTTCTTT. Protein: CASSLEFGPEAFF.

The genes are TRBV13 and TRBJ2-1, with 8 nucleotides matching TRBD1. The germline V gene encodes CDR1 PRHDT and CDR2 FYEKMQ (reference sequence). The CDR3 has 16 amino acids. V dropped 0 bases and J dropped 6; count of bases not matched to a gene: 7. In DNA form, the CDR3 reads TGTGCCAGCAGCTTAGGCCTCGCAGGGGGCCCCAATGAGCAGTTCTTC. Translating gives CASSLGLAGGPNEQFF.

In DNA, the CDR3 is TGTGCCAGCTCCCACCCTGGGAGGGCCCCGGAGCAGTTCTTC. It is translated as CASSHPGRAPEQFF. The chain carries TRBV18 and TRBJ2-1, with 7 positions matching TRBD2. J lost 10 bases, V lost 6 bases, and 12 bases had no gene match. Germline V gene sequence: CDR1 KGHSH, CDR2 LQKENI. The CDR3 loop spans 14 amino acids.

The chain has TRBV9 and TRBJ2-1, with TRBD2 matching 14 bases. Germline CDR1 SGDLS, CDR2 YYNGEE. Trimming took 3 bases from V and 10 from J; bases not matched to a gene: 12. The CDR3 length is 17 residues. Here the CDR3 DNA reads TGTGCCAGCAGCGGGGTCCCGGGACTAGCGGGAGTCGACGAGCAGTTCTTC. This encodes CASSGVPGLAGVDEQFF.

This rearrangement joins TRBV28 to TRBJ2-2; D is perhaps TRBD1 (5 bases). Germline V gene data show CDR1 as MDHEN and CDR2 as SYDVKM. The CDR3 spans 16 residues. V dropped 7 bases and J dropped 4 bases, with 19 bases sitting between them. The CDR3 protein is CASKVVDRGSTGELFF. CDR3 DNA sequence: TGTGCCAGCAAGGTAGTTGATAGGGGTAGCACCGGGGAGCTGTTTTTT.

V usage is TRBV13 and J usage is TRBJ2-7; the D gene is possibly TRBD1 (6 bases). Germline CDR1 is PRHDT and CDR2 is FYEKMQ (reference sequence). CDR3 size: 15 residues. The V end lost 0 bases, the J end lost 3 bases, and 12 bases lay between the germline ends. CDR3 sequence: CASSLGDRRFYEQYF. CDR3 coding DNA: TGTGCCAGCAGCTTAGGAGACAGGCGTTTCTACGAGCAGTACTTC.

The J gene is TRBJ1-5, the V gene TRBV28; a weak D match, TRBD1 (6 bases). V was trimmed by 4 bases and J by 4 bases, leaving 17 bases between them. CDR3 length equals 16 residues. Germline CDR1 is MDHEN and CDR2 is SYDVKM. Here the CDR3 DNA reads TGTGCCAGCAGTTCGGACAGACAACTTAGAAATCAGCCCCAGCATTTT. This gives the protein CASSSDRQLRNQPQHF.

V and J are TRBV3-1 (or the pseudogene TRBV3-2) and TRBJ2-7; D call uncertain. V lost 9 bases to trimming and J lost 0 bases, with 9 bases between them. Germline loops: CDR1 LGHDT, CDR2 YNNKEL (reference sequence). The CDR3 covers 12 residues. The CDR3, as DNA: TGTGCCAGGGCCAGGTTCTCCTACGAGCAGTACTTC. This gives the protein CARARFSYEQYF.

The chain is built from TRBV10-2 and TRBJ2-1; maybe TRBD1 (5 bases). Germline V gene sequence: CDR1 WSHSY, CDR2 SAAADI. The CDR3 totals 14 residues. Trimming shortened V by 4 bases and J by 6 bases, and 13 bases separated the two germline ends. CDR3 in amino acids: CASSGTTDVNEQFF. The CDR3 nucleotides read TGCGCCAGCAGTGGGACGACAGATGTCAATGAGCAGTTCTTC.

This clone was counted only a few times. This chain uses TRBV28 with TRBJ2-7; 14 bases are shared with TRBD2. Germline CDR1 and CDR2: MDHEN and SYDVKM. V lost 6 bases, J lost 0 bases, and 13 bases stayed unmatched. The CDR3 is 19 amino acids. The CDR3 reads CASRHRTSGRPVRSYEQYF. As DNA, the CDR3 is TGTGCCAGCAGGCACCGGACTAGCGGGAGGCCGGTCCGCTCCTACGAGCAGTACTTC.

This chain uses TRBV28 with TRBJ1-3, with D uncertain. The CDR3 totals 12 residues. V dropped 3 bases and J dropped 4 bases, with 4 bases sitting between them. CDR1 and CDR2 from the germline V gene are MDHEN and SYDVKM. The chain's CDR3 is CASSFQGNTIYF. DNA of the CDR3: TGTGCCAGCAGTTTTCAAGGAAACACCATATATTTT.

This clone was counted between two and nine times. The chain combines TRBV9 with TRBJ2-7; the D gene is possibly TRBD2 (6 bases). Germline assignment: CDR1 SGDLS and CDR2 YYNGEE. This CDR3 contains 14 residues. V lost 3 bases and J lost 3, with 13 bases in between. The CDR3 DNA reads TGTGCCAGCAGCGCGTCTAGCGCCCACTACGAGCAGTACTTC. It specifies CASSASSAHYEQYF.

This chain uses TRBV27 with TRBJ2-3; D is uncertain. Germline V gene lookup returns CDR1 MNHEY and CDR2 SMNVEV (reference sequence). The CDR3 spans 13 residues. V gave up 3 bases and J gave up 0 bases, with 4 bases separating them. The CDR3 region has the DNA TGTGCCAGCAGTTTCCCTAGCACAGATACGCAGTATTTT. Amino acids: CASSFPSTDTQYF.

This clone was picked up one time. This rearrangement joins TRBV5-4 to TRBJ2-3; D unresolved. The CDR3 length is 13 residues. The germline CDR1 and CDR2 sequences are SGHNT and YYREEE (reference sequence). V was clipped by 4 bases and J by 1 base, with 7 bases between them. The CDR3 region is CASSSTGTDTQYF. The CDR3 coding sequence is TGTGCCAGCAGCAGTACAGGCACAGATACGCAGTATTTT.

The chain carries TRBV19 and TRBJ1-3; possibly TRBD1 for D (5 bases). Germline V gene lookup returns CDR1 LNHDA and CDR2 SQIVND (reference sequence). The CDR3 contains 15 residues. V lost 8 bases and J 0 bases, leaving 14 bases between the germline ends. The CDR3 DNA reads TGTGCCAGTGGACCCAGGGTAACCTCTGGAAACACCATATATTTT. This translates into CASGPRVTSGNTIYF. Complete variable domain (other parts from reference TRBV19 and TRBJ1-3): DGGITQSPKYLFRKEGQNVTLSCEQNLNHDAMYWYRQDPGQGLRLIYYSQIVNDFQKGDIAEGYSVSREKKESFPLTVTSAQKNPTAFYLCASGPRVTSGNTIYFGEGSWLTVV.

V usage is TRBV28 and J usage is TRBJ1-5, with 11 bases matching TRBD1. The germline V gene encodes CDR1 MDHEN and CDR2 SYDVKM. Trimming cost V 4 bases and J 5 bases; bases outside gene matches: 7. The CDR3 runs 16 residues. The CDR3 sequence: CASSWPRTGGDQPQHF. CDR3 nucleotides: TGTGCCAGCAGTTGGCCCCGGACAGGGGGCGATCAGCCCCAGCATTTT.

This clone was detected only a few times. The chain uses TRBV2 and TRBJ1-2; a weak D match, TRBD1 (5 bases). The CDR3 sequence is 14 residues long. Trimming stripped 8 bases from V and 7 bases from J, with 20 bases between. Germline loops: CDR1 SNHLY, CDR2 FYNNEI. The CDR3 reads CASVPGLSWSGYTF. CDR3 bases: TGTGCCAGCGTCCCGGGACTCTCCTGGAGTGGCTACACCTTC.